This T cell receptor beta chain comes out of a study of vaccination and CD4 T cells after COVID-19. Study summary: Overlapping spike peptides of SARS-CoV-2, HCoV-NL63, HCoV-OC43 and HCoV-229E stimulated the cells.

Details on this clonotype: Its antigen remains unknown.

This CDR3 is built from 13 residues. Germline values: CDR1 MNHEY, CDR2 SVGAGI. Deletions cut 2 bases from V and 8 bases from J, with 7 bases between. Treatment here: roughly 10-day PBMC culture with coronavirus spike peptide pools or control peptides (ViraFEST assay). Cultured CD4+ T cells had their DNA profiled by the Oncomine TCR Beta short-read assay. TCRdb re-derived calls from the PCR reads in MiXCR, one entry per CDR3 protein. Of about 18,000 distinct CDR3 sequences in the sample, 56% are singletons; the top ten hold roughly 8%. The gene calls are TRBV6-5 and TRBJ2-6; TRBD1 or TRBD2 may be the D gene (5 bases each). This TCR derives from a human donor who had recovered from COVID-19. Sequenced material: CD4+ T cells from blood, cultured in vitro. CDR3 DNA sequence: TGTGCCAGCAGTTACCGGGGACCCAACGTCCTGACTTTC. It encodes CASSYRGPNVLTF.